The rows below give T cell receptor beta chains drawn from one sample of a study of blood T cell repertoires in COVID-19. Measured with immunoSEQ multiplex PCR; TCRdb has only the in-frame clones, and not every one. The data contain about 220,000 clones, around 85% of them seen just once; the ten biggest clones take up 1.3%. The sequenced sample was PBMCs or T cells enriched from blood (not recorded which). Every receptor here comes from a woman aged 40 to 50 with acute COVID-19. The CDR3 runs from the conserved cysteine through the conserved F or W. D genes are given only for firm matches. A clone size is listed for some rows: how often the clone was seen (once, few, many), or a class if it is expanded.

CDR3 length,D gene,clone size,V gene,J gene,CDR3 DNA,CDR3 protein
15,NA,NA,TRBV5-8,TRBJ2-3,TGTGCCAGCAGCTTGGATCCGGCGGACACAGATACGCAGTATTTT,CASSLDPADTDTQYF
15,TRBD1,NA,TRBV24-1,TRBJ2-1,TGTGCCACCAGTGATTCAGGGACAGTCTACAATGAGCAGTTCTTC,CATSDSGTVYNEQFF
13,NA,NA,TRBV6-2/TRBV6-3,TRBJ2-1,TGTGCCAGCAGTTACCCGCACAGCAATGAGCAGTTCTTC,CASSYPHSNEQFF
14,NA,few,TRBV2,TRBJ1-5,TGTGCCTCCTCCGACAGGACCAGGGATCAGCCCCAGCATTTT,CASSDRTRDQPQHF
16,TRBD1,NA,TRBV9,TRBJ1-1,TGTGCCAGCAGCGTAGAACCCGGGACAGGATACACTGAAGCTTTCTTT,CASSVEPGTGYTEAFF
16,TRBD2,once,TRBV3-1/TRBV3-2,TRBJ2-3,TGTGCCAGCAGCCGGGGACTAGCGGGAGGGATAGATACGCAGTATTTT,CASSRGLAGGIDTQYF
14,NA,NA,TRBV6-5,TRBJ1-5,TGTGCCAGCACCGAAAGGGGTAGCAATCAGCCCCAGCATTTT,CASTERGSNQPQHF
15,TRBD2,NA,TRBV27,TRBJ2-7,TGTGCCAGCAGTTTCCAACTAGCGGGATCTAGCGAGCAGTACTTC,CASSFQLAGSSEQYF
15,TRBD2,NA,TRBV6-5,TRBJ2-1,TGTGCCAGCAGTTATAATCGGGGGGGCTACAATGAGCAGTTCTTC,CASSYNRGGYNEQFF
14,NA,NA,TRBV11-2,TRBJ1-1,TGTGCCAGCAGGCCCCGTGGGGGGATTTTTGAAGCTTTCTTT,CASRPRGGIFEAFF